The 18 T cell receptor beta chains below were found in one sample sequenced in a study of identical twins. TCRdb re-called the 5' RACE reads with MiXCR, one entry per CDR3 protein. In the table there are some 590,000 distinct CDR3 sequences, roughly 9.5% of which are singletons. This sample was shared with a second study, whose subject was yellow fever vaccine responses in identical twins.

Material: PBMCs. The source of these receptors is a woman under 30 in good health.

This clonotype has a handful of counts. This sequence joins TRBV19 and TRBJ2-7; 13 bases are shared with TRBD2. CDR3 size: 16 residues. Germline CDR1 reads LNHDA; CDR2 reads SQIVND (reference sequence). V gave up 4 bases and J gave up 1 base; unmatched junction bases: 4. CDR3 in DNA: TGTGCCAGTAGTAAACTAGCGGGAGGGTTGTCCTACGAGCAGTACTTC. Its translation: CASSKLAGGLSYEQYF.

This clonotype was counted a few times. The chain links TRBV27 to TRBJ2-1; 13 bases match TRBD2. The V gene end was trimmed by 4 bases and the J gene end by 7 bases; junction bases not matched to a gene: 7. Germline V gene data show CDR1 as MNHEY and CDR2 as SMNVEV (reference sequence). The CDR3 has 16 amino acids. CDR3 in DNA: TGTGCCAGCAGTTCCAGACTAGCGGGAGGAGTGAATGAGCAGTTCTTC. Translated: CASSSRLAGGVNEQFF.

This clonotype was counted only a few times. The chain couples TRBV20-1 to TRBJ1-2, with D uncertain. V lost 2 bases and J lost 5, with 21 bases in between. The CDR3 has 16 residues. The germline V gene has CDR1 DFQATT and CDR2 SNEGSKA (reference sequence). The CDR3 DNA reads TGCAGTGCTAGATCACCACGGCGAGGTCCGGGATATGGCTACACCTTC. As protein: CSARSPRRGPGYGYTF.

The chain joins TRBV12-3 or TRBV12-4 to TRBJ2-1; 9 bases align to TRBD1. V dropped 1 base and J dropped 6; count of bases not matched to a gene: 4. There are 15 residues in the CDR3. CDR3 DNA sequence: TGTGCCAGCAGTTTAGGGACAGGGGTTTCCAATGAGCAGTTCTTC. Its protein is CASSLGTGVSNEQFF.

The rearrangement joins TRBV6-2 or TRBV6-3 to TRBJ2-7, with 10 positions matching TRBD1. This CDR3 has 16 residues. Losses at the gene ends were 7 bases for V and 7 bases for J; bases not matched to a gene: 16. The V gene's germline CDR1 is MNHEY and CDR2 SVGEGT. As DNA, the CDR3 is TGTGCCAGCACCCTCCTTGGGGACAGGGGCGCCGGTGAGCAGTACTTC. This encodes CASTLLGDRGAGEQYF.

The chain joins TRBV7-6 to TRBJ2-4, with TRBD2 matching over 10 bases. Looked up from germline, CDR1 is SGHVS and CDR2 is FNYEAQ. The CDR3 totals 19 residues. V was clipped by 5 bases and J by 0 bases; unmatched bases: 13. The CDR3 sequence is CASSLGASGGLGAKNIQYF. CDR3 DNA sequence: TGTGCCAGCAGCCTCGGGGCTAGCGGGGGACTGGGAGCCAAAAACATTCAGTACTTC.

Ten or more counts support this clonotype. The genes are TRBV7-9 and TRBJ1-1; 7 bases match TRBD1. J lost 11 bases, V lost 5 bases, and 5 bases had no gene match. CDR3 length: 11 residues. Germline V gene lookup returns CDR1 SEHNR and CDR2 FQNEAQ (reference sequence). The CDR3 sequence is CASSSTGVAFF. The CDR3 DNA reads as TGTGCCAGCAGCAGTACAGGGGTGGCTTTCTTT.

The chain employs TRBV20-1 and TRBJ2-1, with 11 bases matching TRBD1. The germline gives CDR1 DFQATT, CDR2 SNEGSKA (reference sequence). V was pared by 3 bases and J by 1 base, with 5 bases of the junction left unmatched. The CDR3 spans 16 residues. The CDR3 sequence: CSARPRDRGSYNEQFF. CDR3 DNA: TGCAGTGCTAGGCCTAGGGACAGGGGGTCCTACAATGAGCAGTTCTTC.

This chain links TRBV5-5 with TRBJ1-1, with a possible D match to TRBD1 (5 bases). Germline lookup yields CDR1 SGHKS and CDR2 YYEKEE (reference sequence). V was pared by 4 bases and J by 4 bases, with 17 bases between. This CDR3 is 15 amino acids long. The CDR3 reads CASSPEGSGGTEAFF. The CDR3 DNA follows: TGTGCCAGCAGCCCCGAGGGGTCTGGGGGCACTGAAGCTTTCTTT.

V and J are TRBV4-1 and TRBJ1-2; a possible D gene is TRBD1 (5 bases). Germline V gives CDR1 MGHRA, CDR2 YSYEKL. V was pared by 4 bases and J by 2 bases, with 11 bases between. CDR3 size: 14 residues. The CDR3 DNA sequence: TGCGCCAGCAGCCGGGACGGTCAAAACTATGGCTACACCTTC. It yields the protein CASSRDGQNYGYTF.

The J gene is TRBJ2-7, the V gene TRBV27; possibly TRBD1 for D (5 bases). Trimming removed 1 base from V and 5 bases from J, with 9 bases in between. CDR3 size: 13 residues. CDR1 is MNHEY, CDR2 SMNVEV, per germline (reference sequence). Written as DNA, the CDR3 is TGTGCCAGCAGTTTATGGGGCGTGAACGAGCAGTACTTC. As protein: CASSLWGVNEQYF.

The chain employs TRBV7-2 and TRBJ2-1; tentatively, D is TRBD1 (5 bases). The CDR3 sequence is 16 residues long. Germline V lookup: CDR1 SGHTA, CDR2 FQGNSA. V dropped 5 bases and J dropped 6 bases, with 20 bases sitting between them. This CDR3 is CASSPDSLALLNEQFF. The CDR3, as DNA: TGTGCCAGCAGCCCCGACAGCCTCGCTCTACTCAATGAGCAGTTCTTC.

This clonotype was counted between two and nine times. This sequence joins TRBV4-3 and TRBJ1-6; D is undetermined. V was pared by 2 bases and J by 8 bases, with 7 bases between. CDR1 and CDR2 from the germline V gene are LGHNA and YSLEER. This CDR3 comprises 13 residues. For the CDR3, the DNA is TGCGCCAGCAGCCAACATCTCGATTCACCCCTCCACTTT. As protein: CASSQHLDSPLHF.

This clonotype was seen many times. The genes are TRBV14 and TRBJ2-2, with no clear D. Trimming cost V 4 bases and J 1 base, with 7 bases left between them. CDR3 length: 14 amino acids. CDR1 and CDR2 (germline): SGHDN, FVKESK. CDR3 sequence reads: CASSPSMNTGELFF. In nucleotides, the CDR3 is TGTGCCAGCAGCCCCTCTATGAACACCGGGGAGCTGTTTTTT.

The gene calls are TRBV4-3 and TRBJ2-3, with 10 bases fitting TRBD2. The CDR3 length is 16 residues. From germline, CDR1 is LGHNA and CDR2 YSLEER. V was pared by 4 bases and J by 0 bases, with 4 bases of the junction left unmatched. The CDR3 loop is CASSRLLAGSTDTQYF. In nucleotides, the CDR3 is TGCGCCAGCAGCCGATTACTAGCGGGAAGCACAGATACGCAGTATTTT.

Points on this clonotype: The conserved phenylalanine or tryptophan is not found at the CDR3 terminus, so this likely reflects a read error. The chain is built from TRBV7-6 and TRBJ2-3; 7 nucleotides align to TRBD2. The CDR3 is made up of 16 amino acids. Germline CDR1 reads SGHVS; CDR2 reads FNYEAQ. Unmatched junction bases numbered 6, after V lost 2 bases and J lost 1 base. CDR3 coding DNA: TGTGCCAGCAGCTTAAATCCACGGGAGGGCACAGATACGCAGTATCTT. It is translated as CASSLNPREGTDTQYL.

This chain connects TRBV5-1 to TRBJ2-2; D ambiguous. Germline V gene lookup returns CDR1 SGHRS and CDR2 YFSETQ. The length of the CDR3 is 13 residues. Trimming pared 2 bases from V and 5 bases from J, leaving 7 bases between. The CDR3 nucleotides are TGCGCCAGCAGCTTTGAATCGACCGGGGAGCTGTTTTTT. Translating it yields CASSFESTGELFF.

The gene calls are TRBV13 and TRBJ1-3; D remains unclear. Trimming shortened V by 5 bases and J by 1 base, and 9 bases separated the two germline ends. In germline, CDR1 is PRHDT, CDR2 FYEKMQ (reference sequence). The CDR3 covers 14 residues. CDR3 sequence: CASSPRFSGNTIYF. DNA of the CDR3: TGTGCCAGCAGCCCCCGCTTTTCTGGAAACACCATATATTTT.